Detailed here is one T cell receptor beta chain. What it binds is unknown. Looked up from germline, CDR1 is LNHNV and CDR2 is YYDKDF (reference sequence). V was shortened by 1 base and J by 0 bases, with 13 bases between the two germline ends. The CDR3 consists of 17 residues. Repertoires were generated with immunoSEQ multiplex PCR, while TCRdb's copy carries only in-frame clones and drops some. Seen here are some 140,000 clones, about 87% observed once, and the top ten hold 1.9%. The data are from a study of T cell responses to AZD1222 COVID-19 vaccine. Whole-study findings and limits: It should be noted that donors were predominantly white British and more often female, and clonal diversity was possibly underestimated.

Here the sequenced sample was peripheral blood, taken on day 0 of AZD1222 vaccination. The receptor was derived from an adult in good health. The chain carries TRBV15 and TRBJ1-5; D perhaps matches TRBD1 (5 bases). CDR3 region: CATSRGQGGDSNQPQHF. DNA of the CDR3: TGTGCCACCAGCAGAGGTCAGGGCGGCGATAGCAATCAGCCCCAGCATTTT.